The 18 T cell receptor beta chains listed next were all sequenced from one sample in a study of T-cell reconstitution after alpha-beta-depleted transplantation in children. Unique molecular identifiers tagged the TCRbeta library. TCRdb itself ran the PCR reads through MiXCR, one entry per CDR3 protein. The data contain 550,000 to 600,000 distinct CDR3 sequences, 20% to 25% of them singletons. The sequenced sample was PBMCs, mostly from graft donor cells, obtained 360 days after TCRalphabeta/CD19-depleted stem cell transplant. These receptor sequences come from a boy under two years old who had a stem cell transplant for acute myeloid leukemia, so the T cells may come from the graft donor.

This clonotype was recorded at least ten times. The rearrangement joins TRBV21-1 to TRBJ2-3. TRBV21-1 is a pseudogene locus. This CDR3 contains 14 residues. The chain's CDR3 is CASSKYRKFDTQYF. CDR3 nucleotide sequence: TGTGCCAGCAGCAAATACCGGAAATTCGATACGCAGTATTTT.

This clonotype was seen repeatedly, ten times or more. The chain combines TRBV6-2 or TRBV6-3 with TRBJ2-1; D not certain. The length of the CDR3 is 10 residues. V lost 8 bases and J 8 bases, leaving 7 bases between the germline ends. Per germline, CDR1 MNHEY and CDR2 SVGEGT. The CDR3 loop is CASGRDEQFF. The CDR3, as DNA: TGTGCCAGCGGGCGAGATGAGCAGTTCTTC.

This clonotype was found many times. V gene TRBV7-6 combines with J gene TRBJ2-1; 8 nucleotides match TRBD2. The junction had 8 bases not matched to a gene; V was cut back by 5 bases and J by 8 bases. The CDR3 runs 14 residues. In germline, CDR1 is SGHVS, CDR2 FNYEAQ. CDR3: CASSPWTSTDEQFF. In nucleotides, the CDR3 is TGTGCCAGCAGCCCCTGGACTAGCACGGATGAGCAGTTCTTC.

This clonotype was recorded at least ten times. V usage is TRBV20-1 and J usage is TRBJ2-3, with TRBD1 matching over 8 bases. The V and J ends lost 3 bases and 2 bases, in that order; junction bases with no gene match: 7. This CDR3 is built from 15 residues. Germline V gene data show CDR1 as DFQATT and CDR2 as SNEGSKA (reference sequence). The chain's CDR3 is CSASDPGQVTDTQYF. CDR3 DNA sequence: TGCAGTGCTAGTGACCCGGGACAGGTCACAGATACGCAGTATTTT.

The J gene is TRBJ2-1, the V gene TRBV28; 9 bases fit TRBD2. V gave up 6 bases and J gave up 4 bases; unmatched junction bases: 7. The CDR3 is 15 amino acids. Germline CDR1 reads MDHEN; CDR2 reads SYDVKM. CDR3 protein: CASSPGLARYNEQFF. In nucleotides, the CDR3 is TGTGCCAGCAGCCCCGGACTAGCGAGGTACAATGAGCAGTTCTTC. Looking up the rest from reference TRBV28 and TRBJ2-1 gives the full variable domain: DVKVTQSSRYLVKRTGEKVFLECVQDMDHENMFWYRQDPGLGLRLIYFSYDVKMKEKGDIPEGYSVSREKKERFSLILESASTNQTSMYLCASSPGLARYNEQFFGPGTRLTVL.

This clonotype showed up just a few times. The V call is TRBV12-5, the J call TRBJ2-1; no clear D. The CDR3 loop spans 13 amino acids. The germline CDR1 and CDR2 sequences are LGHNT and FRNRAP. Between the trimmed V and J ends, which lost 2 bases and 5 bases, there was a span of 7 bases. The chain's CDR3 is CASGLSRHNEQFF. CDR3 DNA: TGTGCTAGTGGTTTGTCCCGGCACAATGAGCAGTTCTTC. The full variable domain, with the rest looked up from reference TRBV12-5 and TRBJ2-1, is DARVTQTPRHKVTEMGQEVTMRCQPILGHNTVFWYRQTMMQGLELLAYFRNRAPLDDSGMPKDRFSAEMPDATLATLKIQPSEPRDSAVYFCASGLSRHNEQFFGPGTRLTVL.

There are many counts of this clonotype. The V call is TRBV20-1, the J call TRBJ2-4; TRBD1 agrees at 8 bases. Germline V gene sequence: CDR1 DFQATT, CDR2 SNEGSKA (reference sequence). This CDR3 spans 15 amino acids. J gave up 3 bases and V 1 base, and 5 bases lay outside the gene matches. This CDR3 is CSARAGQGYKNIQYF. In nucleotides, the CDR3 is TGCAGTGCTAGAGCCGGACAGGGCTACAAAAACATTCAGTACTTC.

J is TRBJ2-3 and V is TRBV20-1, with a tentative D call TRBD1 (6 bases). The CDR3 is 14 residues long. Germline V lookup: CDR1 DFQATT, CDR2 SNEGSKA (reference sequence). V was trimmed by 5 bases and J by 0 bases, leaving 12 bases between them. The CDR3 loop is CSAWDTESTDTQYF. CDR3 in DNA: TGCAGTGCTTGGGACACCGAAAGCACAGATACGCAGTATTTT.

This clonotype showed up many times. The CDR3 bases are TGTGCCATCAGTGAGTCGGGAGAGACCCAGTACTTC. It is translated as CAISESGETQYF. The V gene is TRBV10-3, the J gene TRBJ2-5; D gene ambiguous. The CDR3 extends over 12 amino acids. With 0 bases removed from V and 4 bases from J, the gap between germline ends came to 3 bases. Looked up from germline, CDR1 is ENHRY and CDR2 is SYGVKD.

In its sample, this clonotype was seen many times. The chain couples TRBV24-1 to TRBJ2-1, with TRBD2 matching 8 bases. V lost 4 bases and J lost 0; bases outside the gene matches: 7. CDR1 is KGHDR and CDR2 is SFDVKD in the germline V gene. The length of the CDR3 is 17 residues. The CDR3 DNA follows: TGTGCCACCAGTGAACCAATAGCGGGGAGCTCCTACAATGAGCAGTTCTTC. It translates to CATSEPIAGSSYNEQFF.

This clonotype was seen a handful of times. The chain is built from TRBV15 and TRBJ2-7; D is unclear. The ends were cut back, 0 bases at V and 6 bases at J, with 15 bases in the middle. The CDR3 is made up of 15 amino acids. Looked up from germline, CDR1 is LNHNV and CDR2 is YYDKDF (reference sequence). Here the CDR3 DNA reads TGTGCCACCAGCAGAGATTCGCGGAAATGGAGCGAGCAGTACTTC. This encodes CATSRDSRKWSEQYF.

At least ten counts were recorded for this clonotype. The rearrangement links TRBV6-5 to TRBJ1-5; TRBD1 aligns across 8 bases. This CDR3 comprises 15 residues. V gave up 7 bases and J gave up 3 bases; unmatched junction bases: 8. From germline, CDR1 is MNHEY and CDR2 SVGAGI. This CDR3 reads CASKMGTGDNQPQHF. In DNA form, the CDR3 reads TGTGCCAGCAAAATGGGGACAGGAGACAATCAGCCCCAGCATTTT.

This chain uses TRBV24-1 with TRBJ2-1; the D is unclear. Trimming removed 2 bases at V and 3 bases at J, with 7 bases between. Germline CDR1 and CDR2: KGHDR and SFDVKD. The CDR3 consists of 14 residues. The CDR3 sequence is CATSDYRVYNEQFF. The CDR3 nucleotides read TGTGCCACCAGTGATTACCGGGTCTACAATGAGCAGTTCTTC.

This clonotype has a handful of counts. The chain is built from TRBV29-1 and TRBJ1-3; D possibly corresponds to TRBD1 (5 bases). Per the germline V gene, CDR1 is SQVTM and CDR2 is ANQGSEA. Trimming removed 6 bases from V and 0 bases from J, with 6 bases in between. This CDR3 spans 12 amino acids. DNA for the CDR3: TGCAGCGTACAGGTCTCTGGAAACACCATATATTTT. Translation gives CSVQVSGNTIYF.

There are many counts of this clonotype. The chain has TRBV7-9 and TRBJ2-2, with D perhaps TRBD1 (6 bases). This CDR3 is built from 14 residues. Germline V lookup: CDR1 SEHNR, CDR2 FQNEAQ (reference sequence). Trimming shortened V by 5 bases and J by 6 bases, and 13 bases separated the two germline ends. The CDR3 coding sequence is TGTGCCAGCAGCCTGCTAGAGGGGGCCGGGGAGCTGTTTTTT. Protein product: CASSLLEGAGELFF.

In its sample, this clonotype was seen many times. The rearrangement uses TRBV2 and TRBJ1-5, with D perhaps matching TRBD1 (5 bases). In germline, CDR1 is SNHLY, CDR2 FYNNEI. The ends were cut back, 6 bases at V and 6 bases at J, with 15 bases in the middle. The CDR3 sequence is 14 residues long. Written as DNA, the CDR3 is TGTGCCAGCAGAACTCAGGAAAGGGGTCAGCCCCAGCATTTT. Its protein is CASRTQERGQPQHF.

This clonotype was seen repeatedly, ten times or more. The chain links TRBV5-1 to TRBJ1-2; no definite D call. Germline-derived CDR1 and CDR2 are SGHRS and YFSETQ. The CDR3 sequence is 17 residues long. Trimming pared 0 bases from V and 4 bases from J, leaving 19 bases between. The CDR3 region has the DNA TGCGCCAGCAGCTTGGGACATCCATCGAGGAAGACCTATGGCTACACCTTC. Protein sequence: CASSLGHPSRKTYGYTF.

Comment on this clonotype: A read error may be the cause here, since a much bigger clone is one base away. The chain links TRBV11-1 to TRBJ2-5; D is undetermined. CDR3 size: 14 residues. Germline values: CDR1 SGHAT, CDR2 FQDESV (reference sequence). The CDR3 loop reads CASSLGRRQETRYF. The DNA of the CDR3 is TGTGCCAGCAGCTTAGGACGGCGCCAAGAGACCCGGTACTTC.